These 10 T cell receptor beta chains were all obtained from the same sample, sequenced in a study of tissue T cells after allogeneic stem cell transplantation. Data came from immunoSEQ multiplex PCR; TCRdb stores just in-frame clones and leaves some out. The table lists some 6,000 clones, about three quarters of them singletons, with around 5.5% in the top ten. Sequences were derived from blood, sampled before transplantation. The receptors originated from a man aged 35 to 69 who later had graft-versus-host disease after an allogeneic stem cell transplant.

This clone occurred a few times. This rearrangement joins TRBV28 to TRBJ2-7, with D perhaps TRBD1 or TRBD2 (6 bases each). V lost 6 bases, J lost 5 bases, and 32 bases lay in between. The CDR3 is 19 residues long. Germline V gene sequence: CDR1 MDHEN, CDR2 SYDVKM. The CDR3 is CASSWSRLLGGRGWDEQYF. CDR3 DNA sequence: TGTGCCAGCAGCTGGTCCCGTCTGTTAGGGGGGCGCGGTTGGGACGAGCAGTACTTC.

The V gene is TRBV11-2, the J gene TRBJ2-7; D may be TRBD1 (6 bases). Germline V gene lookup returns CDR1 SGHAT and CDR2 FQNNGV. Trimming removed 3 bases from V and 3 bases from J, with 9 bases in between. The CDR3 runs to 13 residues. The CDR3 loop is CASSLGTLYEQYF. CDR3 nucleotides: TGTGCCAGCAGCTTGGGGACACTCTACGAGCAGTACTTC. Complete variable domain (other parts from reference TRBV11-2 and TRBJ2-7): EAGVAQSPRYKIIEKRQSVAFWCNPISGHATLYWYQQILGQGPKLLIQFQNNGVVDDSQLPKDRFSAERLKGVDSTLKIQPAKLEDSAVYLCASSLGTLYEQYFGPGTRLTVT.

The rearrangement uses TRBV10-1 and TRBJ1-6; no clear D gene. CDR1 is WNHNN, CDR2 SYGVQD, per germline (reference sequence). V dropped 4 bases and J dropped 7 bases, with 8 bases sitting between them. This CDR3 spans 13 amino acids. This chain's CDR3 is CASSVEANSPLHF. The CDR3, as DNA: TGCGCCAGCAGTGTGGAGGCCAATTCACCCCTCCACTTT.

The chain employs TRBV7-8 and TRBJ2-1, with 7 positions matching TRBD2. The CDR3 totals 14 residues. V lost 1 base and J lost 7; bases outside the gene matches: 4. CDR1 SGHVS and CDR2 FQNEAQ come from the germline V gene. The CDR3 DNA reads TGTGCCAGCAGCTTAGAAAACGGGGGGAATGAGCAGTTCTTC. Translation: CASSLENGGNEQFF.

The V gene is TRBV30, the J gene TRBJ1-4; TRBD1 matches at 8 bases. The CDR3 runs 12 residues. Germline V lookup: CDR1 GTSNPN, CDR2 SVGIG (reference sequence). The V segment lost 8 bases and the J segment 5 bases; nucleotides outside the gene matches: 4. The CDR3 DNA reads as TGTGCCGCGGACAGGGAAAATGAAAAACTGTTTTTT. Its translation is CAADRENEKLFF.

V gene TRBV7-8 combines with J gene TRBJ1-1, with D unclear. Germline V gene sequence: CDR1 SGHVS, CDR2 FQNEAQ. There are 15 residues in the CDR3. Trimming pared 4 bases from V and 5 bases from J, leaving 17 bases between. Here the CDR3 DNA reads TGTGCCAGCAGCTCCTCTTCCTGGTTTCCGACTGAAGCTTTCTTT. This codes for CASSSSSWFPTEAFF.

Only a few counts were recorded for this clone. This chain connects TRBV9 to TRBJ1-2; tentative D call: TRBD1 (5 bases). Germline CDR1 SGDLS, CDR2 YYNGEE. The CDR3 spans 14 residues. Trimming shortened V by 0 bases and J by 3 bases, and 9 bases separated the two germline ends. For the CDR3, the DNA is TGTGCCAGCAGCGTAGGGGACTCCCACTATGGCTACACCTTC. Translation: CASSVGDSHYGYTF.

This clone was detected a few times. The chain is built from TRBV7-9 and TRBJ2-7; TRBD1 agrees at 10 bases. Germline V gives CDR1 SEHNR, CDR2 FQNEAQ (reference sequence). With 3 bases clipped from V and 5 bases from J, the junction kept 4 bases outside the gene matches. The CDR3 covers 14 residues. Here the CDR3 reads CASSFDRGPNEQYF. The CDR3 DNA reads TGTGCCAGCAGCTTCGACAGGGGGCCAAACGAGCAGTACTTC. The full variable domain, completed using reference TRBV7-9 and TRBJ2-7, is DTGVSQNPRHKITKRGQNVTFRCDPISEHNRLYWYRQTLGQGPEFLTYFQNEAQLEKSRLLSDRFSAERPKGSFSTLEIQRTEQGDSAMYLCASSFDRGPNEQYFGPGTRLTVT.

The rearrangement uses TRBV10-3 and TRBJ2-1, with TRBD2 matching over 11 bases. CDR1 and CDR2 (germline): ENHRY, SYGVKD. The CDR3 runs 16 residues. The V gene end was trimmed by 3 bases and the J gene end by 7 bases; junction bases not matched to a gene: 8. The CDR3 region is CAISDNSGRATNEQFF. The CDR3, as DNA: TGTGCCATCAGTGACAATAGCGGGAGGGCTACGAATGAGCAGTTCTTC.

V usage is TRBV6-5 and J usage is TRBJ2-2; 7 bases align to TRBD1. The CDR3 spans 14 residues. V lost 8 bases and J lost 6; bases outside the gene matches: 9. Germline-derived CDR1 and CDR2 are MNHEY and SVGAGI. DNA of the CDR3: TGTGCCAGCCGTTTAGGACAGGAGTCCGGGGAGCTGTTTTTT. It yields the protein CASRLGQESGELFF.